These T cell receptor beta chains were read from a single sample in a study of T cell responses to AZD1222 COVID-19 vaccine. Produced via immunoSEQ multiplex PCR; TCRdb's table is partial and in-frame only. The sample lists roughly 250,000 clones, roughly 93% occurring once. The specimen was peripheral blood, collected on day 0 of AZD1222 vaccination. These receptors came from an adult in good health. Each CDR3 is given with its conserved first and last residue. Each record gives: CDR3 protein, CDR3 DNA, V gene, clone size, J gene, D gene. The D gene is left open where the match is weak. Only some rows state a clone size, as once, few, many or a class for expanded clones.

cdr3_aa: CASRPLAREQYF
cdr3_nt: TGTGCCAGCAGACCTCTAGCACGCGAGCAGTACTTC
v_call: TRBV28
clone_size: .
j_call: TRBJ2-7
d_call: .

cdr3_aa: CATSRVAGGLSTGELFF
cdr3_nt: TGTGCCACCAGCAGAGTAGCGGGGGGGCTTAGCACCGGGGAGCTGTTTTTT
v_call: TRBV15
clone_size: .
j_call: TRBJ2-2
d_call: TRBD2

cdr3_aa: CASSGSGTAGNTIYF
cdr3_nt: TGTGCCAGCAGCGGATCCGGGACAGCTGGAAACACCATATATTTT
v_call: TRBV9
clone_size: .
j_call: TRBJ1-3
d_call: TRBD1

cdr3_aa: CASSRDRGPGTEAFF
cdr3_nt: TGTGCCAGCAGTCGGGACAGGGGGCCGGGCACTGAAGCTTTCTTT
v_call: TRBV2
clone_size: .
j_call: TRBJ1-1
d_call: TRBD1

cdr3_aa: CASSPGTGVTGELFF
cdr3_nt: TGTGCCAGCAGTCCCGGGACAGGCGTAACCGGGGAGCTGTTTTTT
v_call: TRBV6-2/TRBV6-3
clone_size: .
j_call: TRBJ2-2
d_call: TRBD1

cdr3_aa: CASSASGTGGNGYTF
cdr3_nt: TGTGCCAGCAGTGCCTCCGGGACAGGGGGCAATGGCTACACCTTC
v_call: TRBV6-6
clone_size: .
j_call: TRBJ1-2
d_call: TRBD1

cdr3_aa: CASRGQGVMQNF
cdr3_nt: TGTGCCAGCAGAGGACAGGGGGTGATGCAGAACTTC
v_call: TRBV28
clone_size: .
j_call: TRBJ2-7
d_call: TRBD1

cdr3_aa: CASRTQQNTEAFF
cdr3_nt: TGTGCCAGTAGGACCCAGCAGAACACTGAAGCTTTCTTT
v_call: TRBV19
clone_size: .
j_call: TRBJ1-1
d_call: .

cdr3_aa: CAIRGSTGELFF
cdr3_nt: TGTGCCATCAGGGGGTCCACCGGGGAGCTGTTTTTT
v_call: TRBV10-3
clone_size: once
j_call: TRBJ2-2
d_call: .

cdr3_aa: CASSVGAGRYEQYF
cdr3_nt: TGTGCCAGCAGCGTAGGGGCAGGGAGGTACGAGCAGTACTTC
v_call: TRBV9
clone_size: .
j_call: TRBJ2-7
d_call: .

cdr3_aa: CASSGSNYGYTF
cdr3_nt: TGTGCCAGCAGTGGGTCAAACTATGGCTACACCTTC
v_call: TRBV25-1
clone_size: once
j_call: TRBJ1-2
d_call: .

cdr3_aa: CASSARTGYRDEKLFF
cdr3_nt: TGCGCCAGCAGCGCCCGGACAGGGTATAGGGATGAAAAACTGTTTTTT
v_call: TRBV10-2
clone_size: .
j_call: TRBJ1-4
d_call: TRBD1

cdr3_aa: CAISESDTQYF
cdr3_nt: TGTGCCATCAGTGAGTCGGATACGCAGTATTTT
v_call: TRBV10-3
clone_size: .
j_call: TRBJ2-3
d_call: .

cdr3_aa: CASRRENEQFF
cdr3_nt: TGTGCCAGCAGAAGGGAAAATGAGCAGTTCTTC
v_call: TRBV2
clone_size: .
j_call: TRBJ2-1
d_call: .

cdr3_aa: CASSQGAGLRYEQYF
cdr3_nt: TGTGCCAGCAGCCAAGGAGCGGGATTACGCTACGAGCAGTACTTC
v_call: TRBV3-1/TRBV3-2
clone_size: .
j_call: TRBJ2-7
d_call: TRBD2

cdr3_aa: CASRPVRTGVHQPQHF
cdr3_nt: TGTGCCAGCAGACCTGTCCGGACAGGGGTCCATCAGCCCCAGCATTTT
v_call: TRBV5-4
clone_size: few
j_call: TRBJ1-5
d_call: TRBD1

cdr3_aa: CASSLGAGNTEAFF
cdr3_nt: TGTGCCAGCAGCTTAGGCGCTGGCAACACTGAAGCTTTCTTT
v_call: TRBV7-6
clone_size: .
j_call: TRBJ1-1
d_call: .

cdr3_aa: CSASTGYTEAFF
cdr3_nt: TGCAGTGCTAGTACAGGGTACACTGAAGCTTTCTTT
v_call: TRBV20-1
clone_size: once
j_call: TRBJ1-1
d_call: .

cdr3_aa: CASSFWNTEAFF
cdr3_nt: TGTGCCAGCAGCTTTTGGAACACTGAAGCTTTCTTT
v_call: TRBV7-9
clone_size: .
j_call: TRBJ1-1
d_call: .